These 22 T cell receptor beta chains originate from one sample sequenced in a study of PD-1 blockade in classical Hodgkin lymphoma. The data were produced by immunoSEQ multiplex PCR, yet TCRdb's version contains in-frame clones alone and is incomplete. The sample contains roughly 7,600 clones, 60% to 80% of which appear only once. After autologous stem cell transplantation all patients relapsed, and prior brentuximab vedotin exposure differed between cohorts. Magnetic negative selection was used to purify CD4+ T cells from thawed PBMCs. The source was CD4+ T cells from blood, collected at baseline. These receptors originate from a human donor with classical Hodgkin lymphoma.

The chain carries TRBV6-5 and TRBJ2-5; the D gene could be TRBD1 or TRBD2 (5 bases each). Trimming pared 6 bases from V and 5 bases from J, leaving 19 bases between. Germline CDR1 and CDR2: MNHEY and SVGAGI. CDR3 length: 15 amino acids. CDR3: CASRLGTTRRETQYF. CDR3 coding DNA: TGTGCCAGCAGGTTAGGGACGACCCGAAGGGAGACCCAGTACTTC.

This rearrangement joins TRBV28 to TRBJ2-7, with TRBD2 matching 9 bases. CDR3 length: 14 amino acids. Germline V gene sequence: CDR1 MDHEN, CDR2 SYDVKM. V dropped 6 bases and J dropped 1; count of bases not matched to a gene: 4. Here the CDR3 reads CASRVAGGSYEQYF. The CDR3 DNA reads as TGTGCCAGCAGGGTGGCGGGAGGGTCCTACGAGCAGTACTTC. Combining the CDR3 with reference TRBV28 and TRBJ2-7 gives the whole variable domain DVKVTQSSRYLVKRTGEKVFLECVQDMDHENMFWYRQDPGLGLRLIYFSYDVKMKEKGDIPEGYSVSREKKERFSLILESASTNQTSMYLCASRVAGGSYEQYFGPGTRLTVT.

This chain's CDR3 is CASCLGQGSTEAFF. As DNA, the CDR3 is TGCGCCAGCTGTCTAGGACAGGGTAGCACTGAAGCTTTCTTT. The rearrangement uses TRBV5-1 and TRBJ1-1, with 8 bases matching TRBD1. Germline loops: CDR1 SGHRS, CDR2 YFSETQ. V gave up 7 bases and J gave up 4 bases; unmatched junction bases: 9. CDR3 length: 14 amino acids. The variable domain in full, completed from reference TRBV5-1 and TRBJ1-1, reads KAGVTQTPRYLIKTRGQQVTLSCSPISGHRSVSWYQQTPGQGLQFLFEYFSETQRNKGNFPGRFSGRQFSNSRSEMNVSTLELGDSALYLCASCLGQGSTEAFFGQGTRLTVV.

The chain carries TRBV29-1 and TRBJ2-7, with D possibly called TRBD1 or TRBD2 (5 bases each). The CDR3 loop spans 12 amino acids. V was trimmed by 7 bases and J by 0 bases, leaving 10 bases between them. CDR1 is SQVTM, CDR2 ANQGSEA, per germline. CDR3 residues: CSAGRSSYEQYF. The CDR3 nucleotides read TGCAGCGCGGGACGGAGCTCCTACGAGCAGTACTTC.

The chain joins TRBV7-9 to TRBJ1-2, with 7 bases identical to TRBD1. Per the germline V gene, CDR1 is SEHNR and CDR2 is FQNEAQ (reference sequence). Losses at the gene ends were 4 bases for V and 2 bases for J; bases not matched to a gene: 10. The CDR3 has 16 residues. CDR3 nucleotide sequence: TGTGCCAGCAGCTGGCGACAGGGAGGATTGAACTATGGCTACACCTTC. Its protein is CASSWRQGGLNYGYTF. The full variable domain, rest sourced from reference TRBV7-9 and TRBJ1-2, is DTGVSQNPRHKITKRGQNVTFRCDPISEHNRLYWYRQTLGQGPEFLTYFQNEAQLEKSRLLSDRFSAERPKGSFSTLEIQRTEQGDSAMYLCASSWRQGGLNYGYTFGSGTRLTVV.

This clone is a singleton in its sample. This chain links TRBV10-3 with TRBJ2-2; D may be TRBD1 or TRBD2 (5 bases each). From germline, CDR1 is ENHRY and CDR2 SYGVKD. The CDR3 is 13 amino acids. The germline V and J ends were trimmed by 10 bases and 4 bases, with 13 bases remaining between them. DNA of the CDR3: TGTGCCACAAGGGGAGTTGGCACCGGGGAGCTGTTTTTT. This encodes CATRGVGTGELFF.

A few counts support this clone. The chain links TRBV5-1 to TRBJ2-3, with TRBD2 matching 7 bases. With V trimmed by 1 base and J by 5 bases, 7 bases remained unmatched. The length of the CDR3 is 15 residues. Germline V gives CDR1 SGHRS, CDR2 YFSETQ. The CDR3 nucleotides are TGCGCCAGCAGCTTGTCGTCTAGCGGTAGAGATACGCAGTATTTT. This sequence encodes CASSLSSSGRDTQYF.

This clone turned up a few times. The rearrangement links TRBV5-1 to TRBJ2-1; D possibly corresponds to TRBD1 (6 bases). The CDR3 has 15 amino acids. Trimming stripped 2 bases from V and 3 bases from J, with 12 bases between. Germline V lookup: CDR1 SGHRS, CDR2 YFSETQ. The CDR3 DNA reads TGCGCCAGCAGCTTTCAGGGGAACAGCTACAATGAGCAGTTCTTC. Encoded protein: CASSFQGNSYNEQFF.

This rearrangement joins TRBV19 to TRBJ2-3; 10 nucleotides line up with TRBD1. CDR3 length: 17 residues. In germline, CDR1 is LNHDA, CDR2 SQIVND (reference sequence). After removal of 4 bases from V and 4 bases from J, the junction contained 11 bases not matched to a gene. CDR3 bases: TGTGCCAGTAGTAAACCCCAGACAGGGGGCGGGGCAGATACGCAGTATTTT. The encoded protein is CASSKPQTGGGADTQYF.

The chain uses TRBV5-5 and TRBJ2-7; 9 bases line up with TRBD1. This CDR3 has 18 residues. Looked up from germline, CDR1 is SGHKS and CDR2 is YYEKEE (reference sequence). V lost 2 bases, J lost 0 bases, and 12 bases stayed unmatched. The DNA of the CDR3 is TGTGCCAGCAGCTTAATTACAATCGGACAGGGGAGCTCCTACGAGCAGTACTTC. Its translation is CASSLITIGQGSSYEQYF.

Here the CDR3 reads CASSMDRGSNQPQHF. DNA of the CDR3: TGTGCCAGCAGCATGGACAGGGGAAGCAATCAGCCCCAGCATTTT. The chain links TRBV11-1 to TRBJ1-5; 9 bases line up with TRBD1. Trimming removed 5 bases from V and 1 base from J; junction bases left unmatched: 3. CDR3 length: 15 amino acids. From germline, CDR1 is SGHAT and CDR2 FQDESV (reference sequence).

This chain links TRBV10-3 with TRBJ2-7, with D tentatively TRBD2 (6 bases). Germline CDR1 reads ENHRY; CDR2 reads SYGVKD. This CDR3 has 14 residues. V was cut by 5 bases and J by 0 bases, with 11 bases left in between. The chain's CDR3 is CAISPGTGSYEQYF. CDR3 DNA: TGTGCCATCAGTCCTGGGACTGGCTCCTACGAGCAGTACTTC.

For the CDR3, the DNA is TGTGCCAGCAGTAAGGGGGGTTTGGAGACCCAGTACTTC. It encodes CASSKGGLETQYF. V usage is TRBV7-2 and J usage is TRBJ2-5; D is perhaps TRBD1 or TRBD2 (6 bases each). V lost 6 bases to trimming and J lost 5 bases, with 13 bases between them. Germline lookup yields CDR1 SGHTA and CDR2 FQGNSA. The CDR3 is 13 residues long.

This chain links TRBV10-3 with TRBJ2-3; TRBD1 matches at 7 bases. The CDR3 is 13 residues long. Germline V CDR1 and CDR2: ENHRY, SYGVKD. Trimming removed 9 bases from V and 0 bases from J; junction bases left unmatched: 3. CDR3 loop: CAIRQGSTDTQYF. The CDR3 coding sequence is TGTGCCATAAGACAGGGAAGCACAGATACGCAGTATTTT.

The chain recombines TRBV5-4 with TRBJ2-5, with TRBD2 identical over 9 bases. Losses at the gene ends were 3 bases for V and 5 bases for J; bases not matched to a gene: 8. The CDR3 sequence is 15 residues long. The germline gives CDR1 SGHNT, CDR2 YYREEE (reference sequence). The CDR3 nucleotides read TGTGCCAGCAGCTCTGCTAGCGGGACGTTGGAGACCCAGTACTTC. This codes for CASSSASGTLETQYF.

The sample holds one count of this clone. The chain is built from TRBV7-2 and TRBJ2-3, with 15 bases identical to TRBD2. From germline, CDR1 is SGHTA and CDR2 FQGNSA. The trim removed 5 bases at V and 4 bases at J, leaving 7 bases unmatched. This CDR3 contains 17 residues. CDR3 DNA sequence: TGTGCCAGCAGCCCCCGGACTAGCGGGGGGGCCTCAGATACGCAGTATTTT. It translates to CASSPRTSGGASDTQYF.

The rearrangement joins TRBV29-1 to TRBJ2-1; D perhaps matches TRBD2 (5 bases). The CDR3 has 14 amino acids. The ends were cut back, 7 bases at V and 0 bases at J, with 13 bases in the middle. Germline assignment: CDR1 SQVTM and CDR2 ANQGSEA. The DNA of the CDR3 is TGCAGCGCCCGAATGGGGAGCTCCTACAATGAGCAGTTCTTC. It encodes CSARMGSSYNEQFF.

V usage is TRBV5-8 and J usage is TRBJ2-3; TRBD2 is a possible D gene (6 bases). The CDR3 runs 15 residues. Per germline, CDR1 SGHTS and CDR2 YDEGEE. The germline V and J ends were trimmed by 4 bases and 2 bases, with 14 bases remaining between them. Written as DNA, the CDR3 is TGTGCCAGCAGCGGCGGGACGGTGAACACAGATACGCAGTATTTT. Translated, it gives CASSGGTVNTDTQYF.

The gene calls are TRBV28 and TRBJ2-7; D ambiguous. The CDR3 length is 15 residues. V lost 3 bases and J lost 2, with 14 bases in between. Germline values: CDR1 MDHEN, CDR2 SYDVKM. The CDR3 reads CASSFYKGGAYEQYF. Written as DNA, the CDR3 is TGTGCCAGCAGTTTCTATAAGGGCGGAGCCTACGAGCAGTACTTC. Complete variable domain (other parts from reference TRBV28 and TRBJ2-7): DVKVTQSSRYLVKRTGEKVFLECVQDMDHENMFWYRQDPGLGLRLIYFSYDVKMKEKGDIPEGYSVSREKKERFSLILESASTNQTSMYLCASSFYKGGAYEQYFGPGTRLTVT.

This clone was found once. The chain employs TRBV6-1 and TRBJ2-2; possible D gene TRBD2, 6 bases. There are 13 residues in the CDR3. V was pared by 6 bases and J by 4 bases, with 9 bases between. Germline V gene data show CDR1 as MNHNS and CDR2 as SASEGT. The CDR3 coding sequence is TGTGCCAGCAGAGTAGCGGCCACCGGGGAGCTGTTTTTT. It yields the protein CASRVAATGELFF.

As for this clone: Other nucleotide sequences in the sample specify the same CDR3. The rearrangement links TRBV12-5 to TRBJ1-1; D gene uncertain. V lost 3 bases and J 1 base, leaving 6 bases between the germline ends. Per germline, CDR1 LGHNT and CDR2 FRNRAP. The CDR3 is made up of 13 amino acids. CDR3 protein: CASGFYSNTEAFF. The DNA of the CDR3 is TGTGCTAGTGGTTTTTACTCGAACACTGAAGCTTTCTTT.

The V call is TRBV28, the J call TRBJ1-1; tentative D call: TRBD1 (5 bases). V was cut by 7 bases and J by 1 base, with 16 bases left in between. Germline-derived CDR1 and CDR2 are MDHEN and SYDVKM. The CDR3 length is 15 residues. The DNA of the CDR3 is TGTGCCAGCACCCTACCCGGGACGGAGAACACTGAAGCTTTCTTT. Translation gives CASTLPGTENTEAFF.